The rows below give T cell receptor beta chains drawn from one sample of a study of shared clonotypes between healthy human individuals. Libraries were prepared by immunoSEQ multiplex PCR; TCRdb keeps only in-frame clonotypes and omits some of them. The table lists roughly 2,300,000 clones, about 90% of them singletons, with about 0.36% in the top ten. Material for sequencing was naive CD4+ T cells from PBMCs. Source of these receptors: a young man in good health. Some clones in this sample may be carry-over from other donors' samples. Both conserved end residues are part of each CDR3. Each record gives: D gene, J gene, clone size, V gene, CDR3 protein, CDR3 DNA. A D gene is named only where the DNA matches it firmly. Clone size is given for some rows only: seen once, a few or many times, or a class if the clone is expanded.

D gene: .; J gene: TRBJ1-2; clone size: .; V gene: TRBV19; CDR3 protein: CASTSGLYGYTF; CDR3 DNA: TGTGCCAGTACCTCAGGGTTGTATGGCTACACCTTC
D gene: TRBD2; J gene: TRBJ2-6; clone size: .; V gene: TRBV7-9; CDR3 protein: CASSHRGEGTLSGANVLTF; CDR3 DNA: TGTGCCAGCAGCCACCGGGGGGAGGGCACTCTCTCTGGGGCCAACGTCCTGACTTTC
D gene: .; J gene: TRBJ2-1; clone size: .; V gene: TRBV11-2; CDR3 protein: CASSLARETYSYNEQFF; CDR3 DNA: TGTGCCAGCAGCTTAGCCCGGGAAACTTACTCCTACAATGAGCAGTTCTTC
D gene: TRBD1; J gene: TRBJ1-1; clone size: .; V gene: TRBV6-5; CDR3 protein: CASSRGQGRTEAFF; CDR3 DNA: TGTGCCAGCAGCCGGGGACAGGGGAGAACTGAAGCTTTCTTT
D gene: .; J gene: TRBJ1-2; clone size: .; V gene: TRBV4-3; CDR3 protein: CASSQGGPGGPNGYTF; CDR3 DNA: TGCGCCAGCAGCCAAGGGGGGCCCGGAGGGCCCAATGGCTACACCTTC
D gene: .; J gene: TRBJ1-1; clone size: .; V gene: TRBV7-3; CDR3 protein: CASSLTGGDTEAFF; CDR3 DNA: TGTGCCAGCAGCCTAACGGGGGGCGACACTGAAGCTTTCTTT
D gene: .; J gene: TRBJ2-1; clone size: once; V gene: TRBV15; CDR3 protein: CATSRVVPYNEQFF; CDR3 DNA: TGTGCCACCAGCAGAGTTGTTCCCTACAATGAGCAGTTCTTC
D gene: .; J gene: TRBJ1-1; clone size: .; V gene: TRBV2; CDR3 protein: CATLELMNTEAFF; CDR3 DNA: TGTGCCACCCTTGAGCTCATGAACACTGAAGCTTTCTTT
D gene: .; J gene: TRBJ2-7; clone size: .; V gene: TRBV7-2; CDR3 protein: CASSTNGGAEQYF; CDR3 DNA: TGTGCCAGCAGCACCAATGGGGGGGCCGAGCAGTACTTC
D gene: .; J gene: TRBJ2-6; clone size: .; V gene: TRBV27; CDR3 protein: CASSPGNSGANVLTF; CDR3 DNA: TGTGCCAGCAGCCCAGGTAACTCTGGGGCCAACGTCCTGACTTTC
D gene: .; J gene: TRBJ1-1; clone size: .; V gene: TRBV5-6; CDR3 protein: CASSLLDRENTEAFF; CDR3 DNA: TGTGCCAGCAGCTTGCTGGACAGAGAGAACACTGAAGCTTTCTTT
D gene: TRBD1; J gene: TRBJ1-2; clone size: .; V gene: TRBV27; CDR3 protein: CASSLRQGLLGYTF; CDR3 DNA: TGTGCCAGCAGTTTACGACAGGGGCTTTTAGGCTACACCTTC
D gene: TRBD1; J gene: TRBJ1-1; clone size: .; V gene: TRBV4-1; CDR3 protein: CASSQSGQGDTEAFF; CDR3 DNA: TGCGCCAGCAGCCAATCTGGACAGGGGGACACTGAAGCTTTCTTT
D gene: .; J gene: TRBJ1-6; clone size: .; V gene: TRBV30; CDR3 protein: CAYSGTFNSPLHF; CDR3 DNA: TGTGCCTACTCCGGGACCTTTAATTCACCCCTCCACTTT
D gene: TRBD2; J gene: TRBJ2-1; clone size: few; V gene: TRBV7-3; CDR3 protein: CASSQTSGTNNEQFF; CDR3 DNA: TGTGCCAGCAGCCAGACTAGCGGAACTAACAATGAGCAGTTCTTC
D gene: .; J gene: TRBJ1-2; clone size: .; V gene: TRBV9; CDR3 protein: CASSVVAGPSYGYTF; CDR3 DNA: TGTGCCAGCAGCGTAGTGGCAGGTCCATCCTATGGCTACACCTTC
D gene: TRBD1; J gene: TRBJ1-1; clone size: once; V gene: TRBV5-1; CDR3 protein: CASSSPGQLMNTEAFF; CDR3 DNA: TGCGCCAGCAGCTCCCCGGGACAGCTCATGAACACTGAAGCTTTCTTT
D gene: .; J gene: TRBJ1-1; clone size: .; V gene: TRBV5-1; CDR3 protein: CASMGGRNTEAFF; CDR3 DNA: TGCGCCAGCATGGGGGGTCGGAACACTGAAGCTTTCTTT
D gene: .; J gene: TRBJ1-4; clone size: .; V gene: TRBV19; CDR3 protein: CASSGTNNEKLFF; CDR3 DNA: TGTGCCAGTAGCGGGACAAATAATGAAAAACTGTTTTTT
D gene: TRBD1; J gene: TRBJ1-1; clone size: .; V gene: TRBV7-3; CDR3 protein: CASSTGQAVNTEAFF; CDR3 DNA: TGTGCCAGCAGCACCGGACAGGCCGTCAACACTGAAGCTTTCTTT
D gene: .; J gene: TRBJ2-3; clone size: .; V gene: TRBV7-9; CDR3 protein: CASSRGPSLTQDTQYF; CDR3 DNA: TGTGCCAGCAGCCGGGGCCCTAGCCTCACACAAGATACGCAGTATTTT
D gene: TRBD2; J gene: TRBJ2-7; clone size: .; V gene: TRBV7-2; CDR3 protein: CASTPPRASGIYEQYF; CDR3 DNA: TGTGCCAGCACCCCTCCCCGGGCTAGCGGGATCTACGAGCAGTACTTC
D gene: .; J gene: TRBJ2-1; clone size: .; V gene: TRBV10-3; CDR3 protein: CAIFATAYNEQFF; CDR3 DNA: TGTGCCATCTTTGCGACAGCGTACAATGAGCAGTTCTTC
D gene: .; J gene: TRBJ2-1; clone size: .; V gene: TRBV27; CDR3 protein: CASSLSPGKRINNEQFF; CDR3 DNA: TGTGCCAGCAGTCTGTCCCCGGGAAAGAGAATTAACAATGAGCAGTTCTTC
D gene: .; J gene: TRBJ2-1; clone size: .; V gene: TRBV30; CDR3 protein: CAWSGLDRRDEQFF; CDR3 DNA: TGTGCCTGGAGTGGACTAGATAGGAGGGATGAGCAGTTCTTC
D gene: TRBD1; J gene: TRBJ2-7; clone size: .; V gene: TRBV6-5; CDR3 protein: CASSYSGQPYEQYF; CDR3 DNA: TGTGCCAGCAGTTACTCGGGACAGCCCTACGAGCAGTACTTC
D gene: .; J gene: TRBJ1-2; clone size: few; V gene: TRBV7-9; CDR3 protein: CAGDGYTF; CDR3 DNA: TGTGCCGGGGACGGCTACACCTTC
D gene: TRBD1; J gene: TRBJ1-3; clone size: .; V gene: TRBV6-5; CDR3 protein: CASSKDRATNTIYF; CDR3 DNA: TGTGCCAGCAGTAAGGACAGGGCGACGAACACCATATATTTT
D gene: .; J gene: TRBJ2-1; clone size: .; V gene: TRBV27; CDR3 protein: CASSFRSRRDNEQFF; CDR3 DNA: TGTGCCAGCAGTTTTCGTAGCAGGAGGGATAATGAGCAGTTCTTC
D gene: .; J gene: TRBJ1-5; clone size: .; V gene: TRBV18; CDR3 protein: CASSLGQLSNQPQHF; CDR3 DNA: TGTGCCAGCTCACTTGGACAGCTATCCAATCAGCCCCAGCATTTT